The clone carrying this T cell receptor beta chain was counted ten times or more. The data originate from a study of tumor-infiltrating lymphocytes in oesophageal squamous cell carcinoma. TCRdb fed the PCR reads into MiXCR, producing one record per CDR3 protein. Of over 15,000 distinct CDR3 sequences in the sample, approximately 50% were seen once. The germline gives CDR1 SGHTA, CDR2 FQGNSA. The CDR3 has 15 amino acids. With 4 bases removed from V and 4 bases from J, the gap between germline ends came to 16 bases. Sequencing input: esophageal tumor tissue. This TCR was recovered from a male donor with esophageal squamous cell carcinoma. The J gene is TRBJ1-2, the V gene TRBV7-2, with D possibly being TRBD1 (6 bases). The CDR3, as DNA: TGTGCCAGCAGCTATATGCCAGGGGCCCTCTATGGCTACACCTTC. Its protein product is CASSYMPGALYGYTF.